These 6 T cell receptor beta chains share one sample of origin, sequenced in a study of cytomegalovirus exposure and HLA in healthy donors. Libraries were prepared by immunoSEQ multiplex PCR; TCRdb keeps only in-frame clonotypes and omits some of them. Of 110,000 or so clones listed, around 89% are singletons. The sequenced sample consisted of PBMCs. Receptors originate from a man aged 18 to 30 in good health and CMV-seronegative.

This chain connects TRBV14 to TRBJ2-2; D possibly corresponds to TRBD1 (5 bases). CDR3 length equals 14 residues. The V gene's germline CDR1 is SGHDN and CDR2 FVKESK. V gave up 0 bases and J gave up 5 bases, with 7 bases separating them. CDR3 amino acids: CASSQDHRTGELFF. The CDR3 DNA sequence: TGTGCCAGCAGCCAAGATCACAGGACCGGGGAGCTGTTTTTT.

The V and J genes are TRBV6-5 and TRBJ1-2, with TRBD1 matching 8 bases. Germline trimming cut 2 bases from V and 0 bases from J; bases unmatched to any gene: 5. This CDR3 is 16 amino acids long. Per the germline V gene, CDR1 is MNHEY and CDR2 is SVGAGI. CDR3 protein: CASSYGTGEANYGYTF. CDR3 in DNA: TGTGCCAGCAGTTACGGGACAGGAGAAGCTAACTATGGCTACACCTTC.

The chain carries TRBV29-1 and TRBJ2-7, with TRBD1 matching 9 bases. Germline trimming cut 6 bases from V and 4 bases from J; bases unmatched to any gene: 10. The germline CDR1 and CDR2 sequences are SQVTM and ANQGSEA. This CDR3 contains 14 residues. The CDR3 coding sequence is TGCAGCGTGTCTGCCGGGACAGGGTCGTACGAGCAGTACTTC. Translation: CSVSAGTGSYEQYF.

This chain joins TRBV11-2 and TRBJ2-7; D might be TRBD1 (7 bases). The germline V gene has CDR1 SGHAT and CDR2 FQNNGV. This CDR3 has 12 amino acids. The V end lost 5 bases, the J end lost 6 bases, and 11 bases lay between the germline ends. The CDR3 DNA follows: TGTGCCAGCAGCCAGGGGGGCGGCGAGCAGTACTTC. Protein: CASSQGGGEQYF.

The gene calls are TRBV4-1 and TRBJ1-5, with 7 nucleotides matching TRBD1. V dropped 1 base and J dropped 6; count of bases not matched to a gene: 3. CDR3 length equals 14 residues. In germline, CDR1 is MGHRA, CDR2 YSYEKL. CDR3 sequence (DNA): TGCGCCAGCAGCCAAGGACAGGGAAGTCAGCCCCAGCATTTT. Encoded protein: CASSQGQGSQPQHF.

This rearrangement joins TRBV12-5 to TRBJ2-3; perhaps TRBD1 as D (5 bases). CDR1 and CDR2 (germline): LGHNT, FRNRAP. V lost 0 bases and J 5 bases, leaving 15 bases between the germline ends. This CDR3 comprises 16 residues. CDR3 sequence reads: CASGLVLLTEEDTQYF. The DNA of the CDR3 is TGTGCTAGTGGTTTGGTACTTCTGACAGAAGAAGATACGCAGTATTTT. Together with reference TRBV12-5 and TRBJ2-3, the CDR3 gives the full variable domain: DARVTQTPRHKVTEMGQEVTMRCQPILGHNTVFWYRQTMMQGLELLAYFRNRAPLDDSGMPKDRFSAEMPDATLATLKIQPSEPRDSAVYFCASGLVLLTEEDTQYFGPGTRLTVL.